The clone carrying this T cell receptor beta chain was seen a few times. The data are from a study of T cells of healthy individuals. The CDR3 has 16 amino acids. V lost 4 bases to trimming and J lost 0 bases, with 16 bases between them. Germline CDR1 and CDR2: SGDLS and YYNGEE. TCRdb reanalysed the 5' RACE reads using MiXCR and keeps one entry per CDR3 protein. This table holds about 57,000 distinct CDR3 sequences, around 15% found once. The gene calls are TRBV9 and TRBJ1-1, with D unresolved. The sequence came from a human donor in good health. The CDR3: CASSPRWASMNTEAFF. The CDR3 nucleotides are TGTGCCAGCAGCCCAAGATGGGCCAGCATGAACACTGAAGCTTTCTTT.